A single sample gave rise to the 9 T cell receptor beta chains below, sequenced in a study of blood T cell repertoires in COVID-19 (dated by TCRdb to 2018 to 2021). The method was the immunoSEQ multiplex PCR assay. TCRdb mirrors the immuneACCESS table, restricted to in-frame sequences. Some clones are absent from its copies; in checked studies, under half trace to an unresolved V gene, and the reason for the others is unknown. The sample table shows around 27,000 clones, and approximately 92% are seen once. Over 9.5% of the sample comes from the top ten. Sequencing used peripheral blood. These receptors were obtained from a man between 60 and 75 years old with acute or convalescent COVID-19.

This chain joins TRBV5-1 and TRBJ2-3; 7 bases line up with TRBD2. The CDR3 loop spans 14 amino acids. V was pared by 3 bases and J by 4 bases, with 5 bases of the junction left unmatched. Germline V lookup: CDR1 SGHRS, CDR2 YFSETQ. CDR3 nucleotides: TGCGCCAGCAGCTCCTGGACTAGTTCAGATACGCAGTATTTT. Residues: CASSSWTSSDTQYF. Using reference TRBV5-1 and TRBJ2-3 for the parts outside the CDR3, the full variable domain is KAGVTQTPRYLIKTRGQQVTLSCSPISGHRSVSWYQQTPGQGLQFLFEYFSETQRNKGNFPGRFSGRQFSNSRSEMNVSTLELGDSALYLCASSSWTSSDTQYFGPGTRLTVL.

This clone showed up just a few times. This chain links TRBV19 with TRBJ1-1; 7 positions match TRBD1. V was clipped by 5 bases and J by 4 bases; unmatched bases: 4. The CDR3 has 13 residues. In germline, CDR1 is LNHDA, CDR2 SQIVND (reference sequence). CDR3 DNA sequence: TGTGCCAGTAGTTTGACAGGGTTCACTGAAGCTTTCTTT. It specifies CASSLTGFTEAFF.

The chain joins TRBV11-2 to TRBJ1-1; 7 bases line up with TRBD1. Germline V CDR1 and CDR2: SGHAT, FQNNGV. The CDR3 is 14 amino acids. V was pared by 3 bases and J by 1 base, with 2 bases of the junction left unmatched. The CDR3 coding sequence is TGTGCCAGCAGCTTCGGGACAGCGAACACTGAAGCTTTCTTT. Protein product: CASSFGTANTEAFF.

The V gene is TRBV7-6, the J gene TRBJ1-2; a weak D match, TRBD1 (6 bases). CDR3 size: 16 residues. CDR1 and CDR2 (germline): SGHVS, FNYEAQ. The ends were cut back, 3 bases at V and 4 bases at J, with 18 bases in the middle. The CDR3 DNA reads as TGTGCCAGCAGCTTGAACACGGGTGGACAGTCCTATGGCTACACCTTC. Protein: CASSLNTGGQSYGYTF.

J is TRBJ2-1 and V is TRBV9, with 10 bases aligning to TRBD2. The CDR3 spans 15 residues. In germline, CDR1 is SGDLS, CDR2 YYNGEE. Trimming cost V 0 bases and J 8 bases; bases outside gene matches: 5. The CDR3 sequence: CASSVESSGSDEQFF. CDR3 in DNA: TGTGCCAGCAGCGTAGAATCTAGCGGGAGCGATGAGCAGTTCTTC. Complete variable domain (other parts from reference TRBV9 and TRBJ2-1): DSGVTQTPKHLITATGQRVTLRCSPRSGDLSVYWYQQSLDQGLQFLIQYYNGEERAKGNILERFSAQQFPDLHSELNLSSLELGDSALYFCASSVESSGSDEQFFGPGTRLTVL.

The J gene is TRBJ2-2, the V gene TRBV18; D perhaps matches TRBD2 (6 bases). This CDR3 contains 15 residues. V lost 1 base to trimming and J lost 3 bases, with 9 bases between them. The germline V gene has CDR1 KGHSH and CDR2 LQKENI. CDR3 protein: CASSPRDLDTGELFF. For the CDR3, the DNA is TGTGCCAGCTCACCACGGGACTTGGACACCGGGGAGCTGTTTTTT.

This clone was observed once. The V gene is TRBV3-1 (or the pseudogene TRBV3-2), the J gene TRBJ2-6; D is ambiguous. V lost 0 bases to trimming and J lost 0 bases, with 6 bases between them. Germline CDR1 is LGHDT and CDR2 is YNNKEL (reference sequence). CDR3 length: 16 residues. The CDR3 nucleotides read TGTGCCAGCAGCCAAGAGCAGGACTCTGGGGCCAACGTCCTGACTTTC. Translated, it gives CASSQEQDSGANVLTF.

The count of this clone is one. This chain connects TRBV28 to TRBJ2-2; possibly TRBD1 for D (5 bases). V lost 3 bases, J lost 9 bases, and 5 bases lay in between. In germline, CDR1 is MDHEN, CDR2 SYDVKM. CDR3 length equals 11 residues. Here the CDR3 DNA reads TGTGCCAGCAGTTTGGACAGGGAGCTGTTTTTT. It translates to CASSLDRELFF.

The chain is built from TRBV18 and TRBJ2-4; D might be TRBD2 (5 bases). Trimming pared 6 bases from V and 1 base from J, leaving 13 bases between. CDR1 KGHSH and CDR2 LQKENI come from the germline V gene. The CDR3 is made up of 15 amino acids. CDR3 sequence reads: CASSLGVGAKNIQYF. In DNA, the CDR3 is TGTGCCAGCTCCCTCGGGGTTGGGGCCAAAAACATTCAGTACTTC.